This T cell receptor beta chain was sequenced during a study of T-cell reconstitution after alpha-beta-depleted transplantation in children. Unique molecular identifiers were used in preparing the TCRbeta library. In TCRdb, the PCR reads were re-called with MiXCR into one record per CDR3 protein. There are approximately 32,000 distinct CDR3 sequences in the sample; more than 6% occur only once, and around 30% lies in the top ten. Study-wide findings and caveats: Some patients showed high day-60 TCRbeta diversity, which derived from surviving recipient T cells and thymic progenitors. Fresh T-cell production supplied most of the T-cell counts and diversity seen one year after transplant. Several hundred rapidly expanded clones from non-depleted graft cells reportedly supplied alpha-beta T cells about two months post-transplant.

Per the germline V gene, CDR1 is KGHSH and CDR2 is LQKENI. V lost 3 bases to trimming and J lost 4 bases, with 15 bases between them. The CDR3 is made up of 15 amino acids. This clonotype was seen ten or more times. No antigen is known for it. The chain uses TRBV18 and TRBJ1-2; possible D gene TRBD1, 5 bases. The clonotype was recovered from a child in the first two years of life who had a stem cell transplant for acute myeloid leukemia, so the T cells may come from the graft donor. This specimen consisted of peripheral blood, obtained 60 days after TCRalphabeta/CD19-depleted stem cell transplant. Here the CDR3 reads CASSPSTDTGYGYTF. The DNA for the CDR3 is TGTGCCAGCTCACCCAGCACCGATACAGGCTATGGCTACACCTTC.